Below, 8 T cell receptor beta chains from the same sample are listed, as sequenced in a study of blood T cell repertoires in COVID-19 (dated by TCRdb to 2020 to 2021). The library came from the immunoSEQ multiplex PCR assay. TCRdb re-hosts the immuneACCESS table, in-frame sequences only. Its copies lack some clones; in the studies checked, an unresolved V gene accounts for under half of them, and the cause for the rest is not known. In this sample the table shows over 250,000 clones, roughly 90% of which occur a single time. The top ten constitute around 1% of the sample. The specimen was PBMCs or T cells enriched from blood (not recorded which). The receptor source for this set is a woman under 40 who had recovered from COVID-19.

This clone was detected only a few times. The chain recombines TRBV5-8 with TRBJ1-4; 8 positions match TRBD1. After removal of 2 bases from V and 8 bases from J, the junction contained 14 bases not matched to a gene. In germline, CDR1 is SGHTS, CDR2 YDEGEE. The CDR3 consists of 17 residues. CDR3 residues: CASSFNARTGWPEKLFF. The CDR3 DNA is TGTGCCAGCAGCTTCAACGCGCGGACAGGGTGGCCGGAAAAACTGTTTTTT. The variable domain in full, with the rest retrieved from reference TRBV5-8 and TRBJ1-4, is EAGVTQSPTHLIKTRGQQATLRCSPISGHTSVYWYQQALGLGLQFLLWYDEGEERNRGNFPPRFSGRQFPNYSSELNVNALELEDSALYLCASSFNARTGWPEKLFFGSGTQLSVL.

The chain combines TRBV3-1 (or the pseudogene TRBV3-2) with TRBJ1-6; the D gene is possibly TRBD1 (6 bases). V was trimmed by 1 base and J by 6 bases, leaving 7 bases between them. The CDR3 consists of 14 residues. Germline CDR1 is LGHDT and CDR2 is YNNKEL (reference sequence). The CDR3 DNA reads as TGTGCCAGCAGCCAAGTCAGGGGTAATTCACCCCTCCACTTT. Protein sequence: CASSQVRGNSPLHF.

This clone was counted between two and nine times. The genes are TRBV5-5 and TRBJ1-3; maybe TRBD1 (6 bases). The germline V gene has CDR1 SGHKS and CDR2 YYEKEE (reference sequence). The ends were cut back, 1 base at V and 3 bases at J, with 11 bases in the middle. The CDR3 sequence is 15 residues long. The CDR3 loop reads CASSLRTGYGNTIYF. The DNA for the CDR3 is TGTGCCAGCAGCTTGCGCACAGGGTATGGAAACACCATATATTTT.

The chain recombines TRBV5-8 with TRBJ2-6, with TRBD1 matching over 10 bases. This CDR3 has 17 amino acids. Losses at the gene ends were 5 bases for V and 0 bases for J; bases not matched to a gene: 5. The germline V gene has CDR1 SGHTS and CDR2 YDEGEE. The CDR3 DNA sequence: TGTGCCAGCAGTCCGAGACAGGGGGCCTCTGGGGCCAACGTCCTGACTTTC. Protein product: CASSPRQGASGANVLTF.

This rearrangement joins TRBV28 to TRBJ1-2, with 7 bases that match TRBD1. From germline, CDR1 is MDHEN and CDR2 SYDVKM. After removal of 5 bases from V and 4 bases from J, the junction contained 7 bases not matched to a gene. This CDR3 comprises 14 residues. CDR3 residues: CASSPSGQSYGYTF. CDR3 DNA sequence: TGTGCCAGCAGTCCATCGGGACAGTCCTATGGCTACACCTTC.

The chain uses TRBV28 and TRBJ2-7; D is possibly TRBD2 (6 bases). The CDR3 has 17 residues. The germline V and J ends were trimmed by 7 bases and 1 base, with 23 bases remaining between them. Germline V CDR1 and CDR2: MDHEN, SYDVKM. Here the CDR3 reads CASTPLGTGTYSYEQYF. CDR3 DNA sequence: TGTGCCAGCACTCCTCTTGGGACGGGGACTTATTCCTACGAGCAGTACTTC.

The V gene is TRBV5-4, the J gene TRBJ1-2; D is ambiguous. The CDR3 has 13 amino acids. V lost 0 bases and J lost 2, with 5 bases in between. From germline, CDR1 is SGHNT and CDR2 YYREEE (reference sequence). The CDR3 protein is CASSLGQNYGYTF. The CDR3 DNA reads TGTGCCAGCAGCTTGGGCCAGAACTATGGCTACACCTTC.

This clone was found a few times. CDR3 in DNA: TGTGCCAGCAGCGTAGGGGGAGTCACTGCTGGCTACACCTTC. It specifies CASSVGGVTAGYTF. This chain connects TRBV9 to TRBJ1-2; D gene uncertain. This CDR3 has 14 residues. In germline, CDR1 is SGDLS, CDR2 YYNGEE. V was trimmed by 0 bases and J by 7 bases, leaving 13 bases between them.